This T cell receptor (beta chain) was sequenced for a study of identical twins. The table lists this clonotype with a few counts. CDR1 and CDR2 (germline): LNHNV, YYDKDF (reference sequence). The CDR3 contains 16 residues. V lost 0 bases to trimming and J lost 4 bases; unmatched junction nucleotides: 5. One entry per CDR3 protein, called by TCRdb with MiXCR from the 5' RACE reads. Of around 490,000 distinct CDR3 sequences detected, about 15% appear once; the ten largest clones hold about 0.47%. These data are also associated with another study on yellow fever vaccine responses in identical twins.

Material for sequencing was CD4+ T cells sorted from blood. The J gene is TRBJ2-2, the V gene TRBV15; 7 positions match TRBD2. This TCR was sampled from a woman under 30 in good health. CDR3 protein: CATSREGGVGTGELFF. CDR3 bases: TGTGCCACCAGCAGAGAGGGGGGGGTCGGCACCGGGGAGCTGTTTTTT.